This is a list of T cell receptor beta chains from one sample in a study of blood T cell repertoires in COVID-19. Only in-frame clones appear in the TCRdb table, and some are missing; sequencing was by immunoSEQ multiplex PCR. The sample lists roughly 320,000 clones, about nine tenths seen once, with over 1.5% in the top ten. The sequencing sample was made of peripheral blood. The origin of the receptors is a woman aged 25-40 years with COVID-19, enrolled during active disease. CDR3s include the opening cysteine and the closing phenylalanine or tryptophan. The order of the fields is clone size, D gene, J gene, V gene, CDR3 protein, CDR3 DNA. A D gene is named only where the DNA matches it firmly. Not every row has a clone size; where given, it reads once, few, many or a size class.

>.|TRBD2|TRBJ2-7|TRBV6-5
CASSPPGGWGEQYF
TGTGCCAGCAGTCCACCGGGGGGGTGGGGCGAGCAGTACTTC
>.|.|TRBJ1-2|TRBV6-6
CASSYREGYTF
TGTGCCAGCAGTTACAGGGAGGGCTACACCTTC
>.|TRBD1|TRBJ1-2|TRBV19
CASTPGGWLYGYTF
TGTGCCAGTACCCCAGGGGGATGGTTGTACGGCTACACCTTC
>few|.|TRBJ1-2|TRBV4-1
CASSQDLGRDGYTF
TGCGCCAGCAGCCAAGATCTGGGCAGAGATGGCTACACCTTC
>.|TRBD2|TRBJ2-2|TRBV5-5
CASSPTSRLADTGELFF
TGTGCCAGCAGCCCGACCTCTAGACTAGCGGACACCGGGGAGCTGTTTTTT
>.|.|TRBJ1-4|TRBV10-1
CASSDLLGEKLFF
TGCGCCAGCAGTGACCTCCTAGGAGAAAAACTGTTTTTT
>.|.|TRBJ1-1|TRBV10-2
CASSVRQATEAFF
TGCGCCAGCAGTGTTCGACAAGCCACTGAAGCTTTCTTT
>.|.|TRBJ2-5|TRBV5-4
CASSSARQSQETQYF
TGTGCCAGCAGCTCGGCAAGACAGAGCCAAGAGACCCAGTACTTC
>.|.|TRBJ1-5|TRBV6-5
CASSYSGFDQPQHF
TGTGCCAGCAGTTATTCAGGGTTCGATCAGCCCCAGCATTTT
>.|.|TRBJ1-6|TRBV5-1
CASSSTSGQHNSPLHF
TGCGCCAGCAGCTCGACCTCCGGACAACACAATTCACCCCTCCACTTT
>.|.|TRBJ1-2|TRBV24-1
CATSDFSINYGYTF
TGTGCCACCAGTGATTTTAGCATAAACTATGGCTACACCTTC
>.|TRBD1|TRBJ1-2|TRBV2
CASSVPKDRVNYGYTF
TGTGCCAGCAGTGTGCCCAAGGACAGGGTAAACTATGGCTACACCTTC
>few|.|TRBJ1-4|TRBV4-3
CASSQGFRVSEKLFF
TGCGCCAGCAGCCAAGGATTCAGGGTCTCTGAAAAACTGTTTTTT
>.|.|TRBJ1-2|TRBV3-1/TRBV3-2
CASSPARGGYTF
TGTGCCAGCAGCCCCGCACGTGGCGGCTACACCTTC
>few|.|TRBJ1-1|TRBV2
CASKGLGQANTEAFF
TGTGCCAGCAAGGGACTAGGTCAAGCGAACACTGAAGCTTTCTTT
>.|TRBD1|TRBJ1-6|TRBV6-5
CASSYWDRNSPLHF
TGTGCCAGCAGTTACTGGGACAGGAATTCACCCCTCCACTTT
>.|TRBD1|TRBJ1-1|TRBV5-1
CASSSDRGNTEAFF
TGCGCCAGCAGCTCGGACAGGGGAAACACTGAAGCTTTCTTT
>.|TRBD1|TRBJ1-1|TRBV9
CASSAGQGPTEAFF
TGTGCCAGCAGCGCCGGACAGGGACCCACTGAAGCTTTCTTT
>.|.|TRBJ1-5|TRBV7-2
CASSPPGSNQPQHF
TGTGCCAGCAGCCCCCCGGGGAGCAATCAGCCCCAGCATTTT
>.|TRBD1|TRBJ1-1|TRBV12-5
CASGLARKDRGEVNTEAFF
TGTGCTAGTGGTTTGGCCCGTAAGGACAGGGGAGAAGTGAACACTGAAGCTTTCTTT
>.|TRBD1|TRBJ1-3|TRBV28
CASSLLQGAYGNTIYF
TGTGCCAGCAGTTTATTGCAGGGGGCGTATGGAAACACCATATATTTT
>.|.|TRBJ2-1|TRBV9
CASSPGGIDEQFF
TGTGCCAGCAGCCCAGGGGGGATCGATGAGCAGTTCTTC